The 10 T cell receptor beta chains below come from one sample, sequenced in a study of control samples from healthy donors and cancer patients. Profiling relied on immunoSEQ multiplex PCR, and the TCRdb table lists in-frame clones only, not all of them. The sample lists 130,000 or so clones, around 94% occurring once. The sample comprised blood. The source of these receptors is a man between 35 and 55 years old in good health.

This clone was recorded only once. The chain combines TRBV27 with TRBJ1-4; no firm D call. With 6 bases removed from V and 3 bases from J, the gap between germline ends came to 17 bases. Per the germline V gene, CDR1 is MNHEY and CDR2 is SMNVEV (reference sequence). The CDR3 has 16 amino acids. CDR3 residues: CASSRNRQVANEKLFF. The CDR3 DNA follows: TGTGCCAGCAGCCGGAACCGCCAGGTGGCTAATGAAAAACTGTTTTTT.

This clone was found once. CDR3 DNA: TGTGCCAGCAGTGATTTCCGGGGCGACTATAATTCACCCCTCCACTTT. It yields the protein CASSDFRGDYNSPLHF. The chain employs TRBV2 and TRBJ1-6; D might be TRBD1 (5 bases). CDR3 length: 16 residues. Trimming cost V 3 bases and J 3 bases, with 12 bases left between them. Per the germline V gene, CDR1 is SNHLY and CDR2 is FYNNEI.

V and J are TRBV6-5 and TRBJ1-2, with 10 bases identical to TRBD1. CDR3 length: 14 amino acids. The germline gives CDR1 MNHEY, CDR2 SVGAGI. The V gene end was trimmed by 5 bases and the J gene end by 7 bases; junction bases not matched to a gene: 7. The CDR3 DNA is TGTGCCAGCAGTCCCTTGACAGGGGGCGGTGGCTACACCTTC. Translation gives CASSPLTGGGGYTF.

V and J are TRBV12-3 or TRBV12-4 and TRBJ1-6, with D possibly matching TRBD1 (5 bases). This CDR3 has 13 residues. V was shortened by 7 bases and J by 9 bases, with 13 bases between the two germline ends. CDR3 sequence reads: CASTQGIRSPLHF. The CDR3 region has the DNA TGTGCCAGCACCCAGGGAATTCGTTCACCCCTCCACTTT.

The chain joins TRBV4-1 to TRBJ1-1; tentative D call: TRBD1 (5 bases). The germline gives CDR1 MGHRA, CDR2 YSYEKL. Trimming stripped 1 base from V and 7 bases from J, with 10 bases between. This CDR3 contains 13 residues. The CDR3 region is CASSQGGAGEAFF. The CDR3 coding sequence is TGCGCCAGCAGCCAAGGAGGGGCGGGTGAAGCTTTCTTT.

This chain joins TRBV4-1 and TRBJ1-3; D remains ambiguous. V was shortened by 0 bases and J by 0 bases, with 9 bases between the two germline ends. Germline loops: CDR1 MGHRA, CDR2 YSYEKL. The CDR3 has 16 residues. The CDR3 spells CASSQDYTYSGNTIYF. In DNA, the CDR3 is TGCGCCAGCAGCCAAGATTACACGTACTCTGGAAACACCATATATTTT.

The chain carries TRBV5-1 and TRBJ2-2, with 8 bases lining up with TRBD1. Germline CDR1 and CDR2: SGHRS and YFSETQ. Trimming took 2 bases from V and 1 from J; bases not matched to a gene: 4. The CDR3 length is 16 residues. The CDR3 DNA sequence: TGCGCCAGCAGCTTTACAGGGGGTAGGAACACCGGGGAGCTGTTTTTT. This translates into CASSFTGGRNTGELFF.

This chain uses TRBV6-5 with TRBJ1-5; possibly TRBD1 for D (5 bases). CDR1 is MNHEY and CDR2 is SVGAGI in the germline V gene. The CDR3 contains 13 residues. V was trimmed by 8 bases and J by 6 bases, leaving 14 bases between them. CDR3 loop: CASLREGSQPQHF. The CDR3 DNA follows: TGTGCCAGCCTTCGGGAGGGGAGTCAGCCCCAGCATTTT.

This chain connects TRBV6-5 to TRBJ2-5; D is ambiguous. Trimming took 6 bases from V and 5 from J, leaving 7 bases between them. Germline values: CDR1 MNHEY, CDR2 SVGAGI. CDR3 length equals 11 residues. The DNA for the CDR3 is TGTGCCAGCAGCCGGCGGGAGACCCAGTACTTC. Translating it yields CASSRRETQYF.

The genes are TRBV6-6 and TRBJ2-7; 9 bases align to TRBD2. The V gene end was trimmed by 7 bases and the J gene end by 6 bases; junction bases not matched to a gene: 13. The CDR3 is made up of 15 amino acids. The V gene's germline CDR1 is MNHNY and CDR2 SVGAGI (reference sequence). CDR3 nucleotides: TGTGCCAGCAACTGGGCGCAGCTAGCGGGAAGCGAGCAGTACTTC. Amino acid sequence: CASNWAQLAGSEQYF.